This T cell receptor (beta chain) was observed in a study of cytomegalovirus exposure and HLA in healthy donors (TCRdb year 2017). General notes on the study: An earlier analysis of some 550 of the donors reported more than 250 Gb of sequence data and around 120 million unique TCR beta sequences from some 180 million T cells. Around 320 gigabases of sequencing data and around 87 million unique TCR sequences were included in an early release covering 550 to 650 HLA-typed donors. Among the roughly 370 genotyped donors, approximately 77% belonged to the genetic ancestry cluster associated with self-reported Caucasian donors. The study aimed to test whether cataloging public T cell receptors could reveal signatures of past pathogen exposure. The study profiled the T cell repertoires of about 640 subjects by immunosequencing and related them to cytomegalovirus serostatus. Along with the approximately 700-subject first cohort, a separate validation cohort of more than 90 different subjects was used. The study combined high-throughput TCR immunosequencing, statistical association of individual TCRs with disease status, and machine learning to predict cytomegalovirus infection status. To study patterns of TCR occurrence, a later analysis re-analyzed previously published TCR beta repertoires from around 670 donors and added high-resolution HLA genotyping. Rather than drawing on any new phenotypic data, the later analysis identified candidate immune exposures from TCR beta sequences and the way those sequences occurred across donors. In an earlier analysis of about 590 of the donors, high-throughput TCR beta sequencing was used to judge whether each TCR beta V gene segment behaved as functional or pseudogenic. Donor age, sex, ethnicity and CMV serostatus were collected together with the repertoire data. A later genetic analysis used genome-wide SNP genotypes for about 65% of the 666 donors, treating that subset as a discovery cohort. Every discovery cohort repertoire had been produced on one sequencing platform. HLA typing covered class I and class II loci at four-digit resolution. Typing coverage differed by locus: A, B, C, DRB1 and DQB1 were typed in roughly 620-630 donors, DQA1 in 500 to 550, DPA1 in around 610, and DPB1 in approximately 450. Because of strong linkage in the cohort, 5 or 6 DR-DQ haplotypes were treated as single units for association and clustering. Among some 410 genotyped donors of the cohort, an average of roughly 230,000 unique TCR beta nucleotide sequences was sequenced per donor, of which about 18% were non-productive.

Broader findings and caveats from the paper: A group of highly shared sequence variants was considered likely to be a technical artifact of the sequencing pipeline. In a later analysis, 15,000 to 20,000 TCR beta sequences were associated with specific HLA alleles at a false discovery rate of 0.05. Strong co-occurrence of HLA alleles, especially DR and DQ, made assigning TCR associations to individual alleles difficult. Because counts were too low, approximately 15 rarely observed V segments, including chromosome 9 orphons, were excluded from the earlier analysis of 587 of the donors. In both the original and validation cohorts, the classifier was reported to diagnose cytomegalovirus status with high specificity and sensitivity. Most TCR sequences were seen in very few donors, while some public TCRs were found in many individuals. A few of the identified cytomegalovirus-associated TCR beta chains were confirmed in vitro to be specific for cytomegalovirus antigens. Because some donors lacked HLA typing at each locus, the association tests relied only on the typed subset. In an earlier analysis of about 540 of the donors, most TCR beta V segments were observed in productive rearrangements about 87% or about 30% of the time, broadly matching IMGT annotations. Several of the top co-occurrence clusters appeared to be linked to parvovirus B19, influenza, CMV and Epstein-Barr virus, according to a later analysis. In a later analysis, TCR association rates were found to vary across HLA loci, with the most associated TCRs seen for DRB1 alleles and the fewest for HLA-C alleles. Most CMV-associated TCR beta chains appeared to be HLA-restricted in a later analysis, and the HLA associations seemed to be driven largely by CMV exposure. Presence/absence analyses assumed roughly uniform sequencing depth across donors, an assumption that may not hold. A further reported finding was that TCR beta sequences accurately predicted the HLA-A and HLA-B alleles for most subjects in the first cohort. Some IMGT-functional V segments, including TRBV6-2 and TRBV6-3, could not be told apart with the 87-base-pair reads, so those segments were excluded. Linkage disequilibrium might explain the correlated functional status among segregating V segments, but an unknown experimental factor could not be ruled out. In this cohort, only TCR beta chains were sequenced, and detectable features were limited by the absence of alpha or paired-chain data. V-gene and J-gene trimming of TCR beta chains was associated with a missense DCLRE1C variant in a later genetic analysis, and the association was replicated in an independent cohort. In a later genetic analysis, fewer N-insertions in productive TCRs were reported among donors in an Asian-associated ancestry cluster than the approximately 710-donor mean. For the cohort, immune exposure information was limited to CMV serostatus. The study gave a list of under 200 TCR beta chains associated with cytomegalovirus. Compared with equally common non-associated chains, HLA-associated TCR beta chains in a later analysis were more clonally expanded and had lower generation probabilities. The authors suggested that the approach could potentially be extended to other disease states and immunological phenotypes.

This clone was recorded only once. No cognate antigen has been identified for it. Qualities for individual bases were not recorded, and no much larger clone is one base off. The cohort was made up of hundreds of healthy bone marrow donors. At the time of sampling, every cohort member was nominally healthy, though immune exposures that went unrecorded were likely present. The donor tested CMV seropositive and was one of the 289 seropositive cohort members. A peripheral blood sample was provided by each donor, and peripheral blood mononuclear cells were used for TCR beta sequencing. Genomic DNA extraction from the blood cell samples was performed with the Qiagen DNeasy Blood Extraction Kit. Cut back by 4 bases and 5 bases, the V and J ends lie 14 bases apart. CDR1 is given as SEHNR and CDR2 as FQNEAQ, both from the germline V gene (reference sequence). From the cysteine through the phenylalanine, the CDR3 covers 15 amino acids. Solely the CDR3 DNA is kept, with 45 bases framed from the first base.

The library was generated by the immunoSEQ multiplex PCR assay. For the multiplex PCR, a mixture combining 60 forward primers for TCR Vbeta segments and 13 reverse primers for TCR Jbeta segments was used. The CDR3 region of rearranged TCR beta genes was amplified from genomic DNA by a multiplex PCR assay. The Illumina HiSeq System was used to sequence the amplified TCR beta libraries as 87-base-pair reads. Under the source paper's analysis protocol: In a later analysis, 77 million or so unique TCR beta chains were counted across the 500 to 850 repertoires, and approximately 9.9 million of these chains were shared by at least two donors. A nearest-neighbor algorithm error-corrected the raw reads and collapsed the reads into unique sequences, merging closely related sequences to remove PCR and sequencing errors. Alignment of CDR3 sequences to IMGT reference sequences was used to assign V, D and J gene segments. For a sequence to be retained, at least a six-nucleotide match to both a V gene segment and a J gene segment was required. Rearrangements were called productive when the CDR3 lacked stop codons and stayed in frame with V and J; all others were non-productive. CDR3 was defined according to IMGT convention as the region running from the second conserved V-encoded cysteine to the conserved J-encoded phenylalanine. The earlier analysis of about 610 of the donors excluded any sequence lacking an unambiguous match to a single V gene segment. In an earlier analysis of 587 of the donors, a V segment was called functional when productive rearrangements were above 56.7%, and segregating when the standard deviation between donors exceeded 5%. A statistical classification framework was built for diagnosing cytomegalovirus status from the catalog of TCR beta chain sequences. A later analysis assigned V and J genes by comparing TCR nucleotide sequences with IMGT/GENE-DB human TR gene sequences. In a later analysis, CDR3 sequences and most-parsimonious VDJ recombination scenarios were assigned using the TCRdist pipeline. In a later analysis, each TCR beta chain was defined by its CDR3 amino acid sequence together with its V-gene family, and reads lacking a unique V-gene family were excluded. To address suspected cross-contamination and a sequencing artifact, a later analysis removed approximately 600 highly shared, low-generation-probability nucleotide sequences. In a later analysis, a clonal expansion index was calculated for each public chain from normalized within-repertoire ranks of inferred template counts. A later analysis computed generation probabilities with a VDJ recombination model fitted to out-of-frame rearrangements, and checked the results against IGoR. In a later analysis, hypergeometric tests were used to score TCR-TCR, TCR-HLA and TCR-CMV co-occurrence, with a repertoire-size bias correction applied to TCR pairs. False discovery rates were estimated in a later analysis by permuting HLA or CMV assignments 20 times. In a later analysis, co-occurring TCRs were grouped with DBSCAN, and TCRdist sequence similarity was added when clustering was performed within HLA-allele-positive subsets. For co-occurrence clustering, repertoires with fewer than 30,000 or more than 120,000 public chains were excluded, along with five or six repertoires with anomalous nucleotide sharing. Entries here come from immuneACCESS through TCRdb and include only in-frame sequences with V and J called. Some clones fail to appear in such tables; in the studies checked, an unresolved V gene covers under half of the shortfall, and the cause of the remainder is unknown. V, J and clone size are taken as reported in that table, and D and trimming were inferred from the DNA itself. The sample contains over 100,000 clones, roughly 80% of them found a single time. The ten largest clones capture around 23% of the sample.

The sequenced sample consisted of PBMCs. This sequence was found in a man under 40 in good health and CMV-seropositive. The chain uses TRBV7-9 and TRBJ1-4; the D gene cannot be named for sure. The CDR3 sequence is CASSSTEDQNEKLFF. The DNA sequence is TGTGCCAGCAGCTCTACCGAGGATCAAAATGAAAAACTGTTTTTT.